Listed here are 24 T cell receptor beta chains from one sample, sequenced in a study of PD-1 blockade in classical Hodgkin lymphoma. Every patient was affected by relapse after autologous stem cell transplantation, while exposure to brentuximab vedotin was not uniform. Purification of CD4+ T cells from thawed PBMCs was achieved by magnetic negative selection. Using immunoSEQ multiplex PCR, the repertoire was profiled, and TCRdb retains in-frame clones only, with some absent. The data contain 7,000 to 8,000 clones, roughly 80% of them seen just once; the ten biggest clones take up around 7%. Specimen: CD4+ T cells from blood, collected at baseline. These receptors were taken from a human donor with classical Hodgkin lymphoma.

The V gene is TRBV28, the J gene TRBJ2-7; the D call may be TRBD1 or TRBD2 (5 bases each). CDR1 is MDHEN, CDR2 SYDVKM, per germline. The CDR3 sequence is 17 residues long. Trimming shortened V by 2 bases and J by 1 base, and 18 bases separated the two germline ends. The DNA of the CDR3 is TGTGCCAGCAGTTTAGGGGACGGAACGAAGAATTCCTACGAGCAGTACTTC. Encoded protein: CASSLGDGTKNSYEQYF. Looking up the rest from reference TRBV28 and TRBJ2-7 gives the full variable domain: DVKVTQSSRYLVKRTGEKVFLECVQDMDHENMFWYRQDPGLGLRLIYFSYDVKMKEKGDIPEGYSVSREKKERFSLILESASTNQTSMYLCASSLGDGTKNSYEQYFGPGTRLTVT.

This chain connects TRBV21-1 to TRBJ1-1; no DNA check was done on the table's D call, TRBD1. TRBV21-1 is annotated as a pseudogene. There are 14 residues in the CDR3. The CDR3 bases are TGTGCCAGCAAGGTGCAGGGGGATAACACTGAAGCTTTCTTT. Encoded protein: CASKVQGDNTEAFF.

By its share, this clone is medium-sized. This sequence joins TRBV9 and TRBJ1-6; 7 bases align to TRBD1. The CDR3 spans 14 residues. V shed 7 bases, J shed 7 bases, and the junction held 8 bases outside the gene matches. Germline V gene data show CDR1 as SGDLS and CDR2 as YYNGEE. The CDR3 loop reads CASGRDRVNSPLHF. In nucleotides, the CDR3 is TGTGCCAGCGGACGAGACAGGGTGAATTCACCCCTCCACTTT.

The rearrangement joins TRBV6-1 to TRBJ1-2; perhaps TRBD1 as D (5 bases). This CDR3 has 13 residues. The germline V and J ends were trimmed by 8 bases and 7 bases, with 17 bases remaining between them. The germline V gene has CDR1 MNHNS and CDR2 SASEGT. CDR3 residues: CASGAQDLVGYTF. CDR3 DNA: TGTGCCAGCGGGGCACAAGATTTGGTTGGCTACACCTTC.

The chain employs TRBV10-3 and TRBJ2-7; D ambiguous. This CDR3 has 17 residues. The V and J ends lost 3 bases and 1 base respectively, with 19 bases between them. Germline V gene sequence: CDR1 ENHRY, CDR2 SYGVKD. For the CDR3, the DNA is TGTGCCATCAGTGAAATGGCCTTACGGGCCTTTTCCTACGAGCAGTACTTC. The encoded protein is CAISEMALRAFSYEQYF.

The chain uses TRBV7-3 and TRBJ2-1; 8 nucleotides line up with TRBD2. The germline V gene encodes CDR1 SGHTA and CDR2 FQGTGA. CDR3 size: 15 residues. V lost 6 bases to trimming and J lost 4 bases; unmatched junction nucleotides: 8. CDR3 sequence (DNA): TGTGCCAGCAGTAAAACGGGGGGGCAGTACAATGAGCAGTTCTTC. Its translation is CASSKTGGQYNEQFF.

CDR3: CASSLVATGSYEQYF. In nucleotides, the CDR3 is TGTGCCAGCAGCTTAGTAGCGACAGGGAGCTACGAGCAGTACTTC. The chain is built from TRBV11-2 and TRBJ2-7; 7 bases are shared with TRBD1. Germline loops: CDR1 SGHAT, CDR2 FQNNGV. With 1 base clipped from V and 3 bases from J, the junction kept 6 bases outside the gene matches. This CDR3 has 15 residues.

The genes are TRBV7-9 and TRBJ2-3, with no clear D. This CDR3 has 14 amino acids. Trimming stripped 2 bases from V and 8 bases from J, with 14 bases between. Germline CDR1 is SEHNR and CDR2 is FQNEAQ (reference sequence). In DNA, the CDR3 is TGTGCCAGCAGCTTATACACCCGGGCCTCTACGCAGTATTTT. It encodes CASSLYTRASTQYF. Supplemented by reference TRBV7-9 and TRBJ2-3, the full variable domain reads DTGVSQNPRHKITKRGQNVTFRCDPISEHNRLYWYRQTLGQGPEFLTYFQNEAQLEKSRLLSDRFSAERPKGSFSTLEIQRTEQGDSAMYLCASSLYTRASTQYFGPGTRLTVL.

This rearrangement joins TRBV6-4 to TRBJ1-1; D possibly corresponds to TRBD1 (5 bases). The CDR3 contains 14 residues. Trimming took 5 bases from V and 1 from J, leaving 11 bases between them. The germline V gene has CDR1 MRHNA and CDR2 SNTAGT. In DNA, the CDR3 is TGTGCCAGCAGTACAGGTTACCCGAACACTGAAGCTTTCTTT. Translating it yields CASSTGYPNTEAFF.

This chain connects TRBV18 to TRBJ2-1; 14 bases fit TRBD2. Germline V gives CDR1 KGHSH, CDR2 LQKENI. V trimming: 0 bases; J trimming: 7 bases; junction bases outside the gene matches: 14. CDR3 length: 20 residues. Here the CDR3 reads CASSPPSGTRLAGGRNEQFF. The DNA for the CDR3 is TGTGCCAGCTCACCACCGTCGGGGACCAGACTAGCGGGAGGGCGTAATGAGCAGTTCTTC. The entire variable domain, with the rest obtained from reference TRBV18 and TRBJ2-1, is as follows: NAGVMQNPRHLVRRRGQEARLRCSPMKGHSHVYWYRQLPEEGLKFMVYLQKENIIDESGMPKERFSAEFPKEGPSILRIQQVVRGDSAAYFCASSPPSGTRLAGGRNEQFFGPGTRLTVL.

V usage is TRBV10-3 and J usage is TRBJ1-5; 9 bases are a match to TRBD1. Germline values: CDR1 ENHRY, CDR2 SYGVKD. The CDR3 has 16 amino acids. Trimming took 2 bases from V and 0 from J; bases not matched to a gene: 2. The CDR3 coding sequence is TGTGCCATCAGTGAGAGACAGGGGGTTAGCAATCAGCCCCAGCATTTT. Amino acids: CAISERQGVSNQPQHF.

The V and J genes are TRBV19 and TRBJ2-1, with 9 bases fitting TRBD1. The CDR3 is 15 residues long. The germline gives CDR1 LNHDA, CDR2 SQIVND (reference sequence). J lost 5 bases, V lost 3 bases, and 5 bases had no gene match. CDR3 in amino acids: CASSMGQGYNNEQFF. The CDR3 DNA sequence: TGTGCCAGTAGTATGGGACAGGGATATAACAATGAGCAGTTCTTC.

The chain joins TRBV9 to TRBJ2-3, with 11 bases aligning to TRBD1. Germline CDR1 and CDR2: SGDLS and YYNGEE. The CDR3 is 17 residues long. With 4 bases clipped from V and 4 bases from J, the junction kept 11 bases outside the gene matches. CDR3 residues: CASSPRYGTGGSDTQYF. CDR3 sequence (DNA): TGTGCCAGCAGCCCCCGTTATGGGACAGGGGGGTCAGATACGCAGTATTTT.

This clone came up once. The chain carries TRBV5-1 and TRBJ2-5; 9 bases fit TRBD1. The V segment lost 2 bases and the J segment 5 bases; nucleotides outside the gene matches: 7. This CDR3 is built from 15 residues. Germline CDR1 reads SGHRS; CDR2 reads YFSETQ. This CDR3 is CASSLGGQGRETQYF. CDR3 coding DNA: TGCGCCAGCAGCTTAGGGGGACAGGGTCGGGAGACCCAGTACTTC.

The chain carries TRBV7-2 and TRBJ1-2, with no clear D. The germline V gene has CDR1 SGHTA and CDR2 FQGNSA. The V gene lost 5 bases and the J gene lost 4 bases, with 8 bases spanning the gap. This CDR3 comprises 12 residues. CDR3 in amino acids: CASSIYSYGYTF. The CDR3 DNA reads as TGTGCCAGCAGCATTTACAGCTATGGCTACACCTTC.

This clone has a handful of counts. The V call is TRBV6-5, the J call TRBJ2-7; 7 bases map to TRBD1. Germline V lookup: CDR1 MNHEY, CDR2 SVGAGI. Trimming cost V 0 bases and J 1 base; bases outside gene matches: 3. This CDR3 region has 15 residues. DNA for the CDR3: TGTGCCAGCAGTTACTCAAGGGGGCCGTCCTACGAGCAGTACTTC. Amino acid sequence: CASSYSRGPSYEQYF.

The chain carries TRBV5-6 and TRBJ2-7, with a possible D match to TRBD1 (5 bases). The germline gives CDR1 SGHDT, CDR2 YYEEEE. V lost 4 bases, J lost 2 bases, and 16 bases lay in between. This CDR3 has 15 residues. The CDR3 bases are TGTGCCAGCAGCACCTACAGGCTTCAAACCTACGAGCAGTACTTC. Its translation is CASSTYRLQTYEQYF.

The rearrangement uses TRBV5-1 and TRBJ1-2; D is uncertain. In germline, CDR1 is SGHRS, CDR2 YFSETQ. This CDR3 is built from 16 residues. V was shortened by 0 bases and J by 4 bases, with 16 bases between the two germline ends. For the CDR3, the DNA is TGCGCCAGCAGCTTGGCGGTGGGCACCTCCCCCTATGGCTACACCTTC. Protein sequence: CASSLAVGTSPYGYTF.

This clone was seen more than once but under ten times. The gene calls are TRBV7-8 and TRBJ2-7, with 7 bases aligning to TRBD1. The V gene's germline CDR1 is SGHVS and CDR2 FQNEAQ. The V gene end was trimmed by 5 bases and the J gene end by 9 bases; junction bases not matched to a gene: 13. The CDR3 is made up of 14 amino acids. The CDR3 is CASSLDRVSLGQYF. CDR3 coding DNA: TGTGCCAGCAGCCTTGACAGGGTTTCCTTGGGGCAGTACTTC.

The chain recombines TRBV9 with TRBJ2-5, with TRBD2 matching 8 bases. Trimming cost V 4 bases and J 5 bases; bases outside gene matches: 13. This CDR3 has 16 amino acids. Germline CDR1 and CDR2: SGDLS and YYNGEE. The chain's CDR3 is CASSPLGGGPQETQYF. The CDR3 nucleotides read TGTGCCAGCAGCCCCCTGGGCGGGGGGCCTCAGGAGACCCAGTACTTC.

The chain couples TRBV7-9 to TRBJ2-1; the match to TRBD2 covers 14 bases. This CDR3 is built from 13 residues. Losses at the gene ends were 5 bases for V and 13 bases for J; bases not matched to a gene: 4. Germline-derived CDR1 and CDR2 are SEHNR and FQNEAQ (reference sequence). This CDR3 reads CASSLGTSGSQFF. The CDR3 nucleotides are TGTGCCAGCAGCCTAGGGACTAGCGGGAGTCAGTTCTTC.

J is TRBJ2-4 and V is TRBV4-3, with D possibly matching TRBD1 (6 bases). The CDR3 consists of 15 residues. Germline CDR1 is LGHNA and CDR2 is YSLEER. V lost 2 bases and J lost 2, with 10 bases in between. CDR3 residues: CASSQTRGPKNIQYF. CDR3 sequence (DNA): TGCGCCAGCAGCCAAACCAGGGGACCCAAAAACATTCAGTACTTC.

This clone showed up just once. The chain is built from TRBV10-3 and TRBJ2-1, with a tentative D call TRBD2 (6 bases). The CDR3 has 13 residues. Germline CDR1 ENHRY, CDR2 SYGVKD. With 11 bases removed from V and 10 bases from J, the gap between germline ends came to 21 bases. DNA for the CDR3: TGTGCCTCCCACGGGACTTCTTATGGGGAGCAGTTCTTC. Translating gives CASHGTSYGEQFF.

The CDR3: CASSPRTGVIQPQHF. The CDR3 DNA follows: TGTGCCAGCAGCCCGCGGACAGGGGTTATTCAGCCCCAGCATTTT. The chain employs TRBV7-8 and TRBJ1-5, with 9 bases that match TRBD1. With V trimmed by 5 bases and J by 6 bases, 8 bases remained unmatched. Germline values: CDR1 SGHVS, CDR2 FQNEAQ. The CDR3 consists of 15 residues.